The clone carrying this T cell receptor beta chain appeared many times. Its antigen remains unknown. One entry per CDR3 protein results from TCRdb running MiXCR on the multiplex PCR reads. This table holds approximately 130,000 distinct CDR3 sequences, about a fifth found once. These data are taken from a study of breast tumors, draining lymph nodes, adjacent tissues. Breast cancer patients provided tissue from their axillary draining lymph nodes. Notes on the study in general: That most tumor T cells come from lymph nodes remained unproven. Tumor TCR diversity was below lymph nodes but above nontumor tissue. The data were judged consistent with most tumor T cells coming from lymph node and expanding in tumor.

Trimming took off 4 bases at V and 7 bases at J, with 17 bases between the two ends. Per the germline V gene, CDR1 is SNHLY and CDR2 is FYNNEI. This CDR3 contains 14 residues. Sample: axillary lymph node tissue. This receptor was taken from a female donor with breast cancer. Some clones in this sample may be carry-over from other donors' samples. V gene TRBV2 combines with J gene TRBJ2-7, with D possibly TRBD2 on 5 matching bases. In DNA form, the CDR3 reads TGTGCCAGCAGTGCGTCTAGCAACCGTTTTGAGCAGTACTTC. Protein: CASSASSNRFEQYF.